This record looks at one T cell receptor beta chain sequence and its context. Antigen: not known. This sample was taken from a study of T cells in severe cutaneous drug reactions. Whole-study findings and limits: A public TCRbeta CDR3 appeared in all seven CBZ-SJS/TEN blister samples, averaging about 15%.

The iRepertoire multiplex PCR system with TCR subtype-specific primers built both bulk and single-cell libraries. TCRdb reanalyzed the multiplex PCR reads and collapses them to one entry per CDR3 protein, without DNA. This repertoire comprises around 20,000 distinct CDR3 sequences; its ten largest clones make up over 6.5%. Carbamazepine had induced Stevens-Johnson syndrome or toxic epidermal necrolysis in the sequenced donors. This TCR was recovered from a human donor with toxic epidermal necrolysis, a severe cutaneous drug reaction. Sample: PBMCs.

The CDR3 region is CASSIRESDEQYF. This chain links TRBV5-1 with TRBJ2-7; with no DNA, the TCRdb D assignment of TRBD1 cannot be verified. The V gene's germline CDR1 is SGHRS and CDR2 YFSETQ. The CDR3 has 13 residues.